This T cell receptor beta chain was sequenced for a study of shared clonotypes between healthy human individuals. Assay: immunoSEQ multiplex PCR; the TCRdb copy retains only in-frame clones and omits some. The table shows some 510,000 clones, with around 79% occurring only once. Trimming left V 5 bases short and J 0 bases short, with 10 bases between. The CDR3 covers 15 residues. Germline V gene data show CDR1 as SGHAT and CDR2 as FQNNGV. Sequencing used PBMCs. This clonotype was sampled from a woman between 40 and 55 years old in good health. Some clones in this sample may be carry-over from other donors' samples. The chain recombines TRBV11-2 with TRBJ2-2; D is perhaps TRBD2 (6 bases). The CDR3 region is CASSPGLANTGELFF. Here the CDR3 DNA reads TGTGCCAGCAGCCCGGGACTTGCGAACACCGGGGAGCTGTTTTTT.